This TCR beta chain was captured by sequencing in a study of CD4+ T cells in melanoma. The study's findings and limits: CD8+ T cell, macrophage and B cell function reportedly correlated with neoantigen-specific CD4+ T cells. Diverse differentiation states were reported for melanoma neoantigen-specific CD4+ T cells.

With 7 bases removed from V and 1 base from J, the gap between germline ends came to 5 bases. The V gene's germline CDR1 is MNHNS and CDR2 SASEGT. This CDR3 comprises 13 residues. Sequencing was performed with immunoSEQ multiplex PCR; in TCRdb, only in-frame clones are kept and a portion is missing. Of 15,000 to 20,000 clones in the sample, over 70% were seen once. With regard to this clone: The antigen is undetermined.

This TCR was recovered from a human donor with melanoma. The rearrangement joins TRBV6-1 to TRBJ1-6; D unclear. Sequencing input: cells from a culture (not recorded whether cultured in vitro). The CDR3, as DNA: TGTGCCAGCAAGGAATCCTATAATTCACCCCTCCACTTT. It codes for CASKESYNSPLHF.